One sample yielded the 24 T cell receptor beta chains listed below, sequenced in a study of shared clonotypes between healthy human individuals. The data were produced by immunoSEQ multiplex PCR, yet TCRdb's version contains in-frame clones alone and is incomplete. The sample lists about 550,000 clones; around 95% were seen once. It was CD45RO-negative cells, positively selected for CCR7, that made up naive CD8 cells, with terminally differentiated effector memory CD45RA+ cells excluded. Sequenced: naive CD8+ T cells sorted from blood. The receptors were sampled from a woman aged 30 to 39 in good health.

This chain joins TRBV30 and TRBJ2-2; D gene uncertain. CDR1 is GTSNPN and CDR2 is SVGIG in the germline V gene (reference sequence). V shed 2 bases and J shed 1 base, with 5 bases lying between them. The CDR3 is 13 amino acids. The DNA for the CDR3 is TGTGCCTGGAGTCCCGAGAACACCGGGGAGCTGTTTTTT. It is translated as CAWSPENTGELFF.

This clone was seen a handful of times. This chain links TRBV11-2 with TRBJ1-1; D is undetermined. The ends were cut back, 6 bases at V and 0 bases at J, with 11 bases in the middle. CDR1 SGHAT and CDR2 FQNNGV come from the germline V gene. The CDR3 spans 14 residues. Written as DNA, the CDR3 is TGTGCCAGCAGTCCAGCCTTCATGAACACTGAAGCTTTCTTT. Residues: CASSPAFMNTEAFF.

V gene TRBV7-2 combines with J gene TRBJ2-7; a possible D gene is TRBD1 (5 bases). V lost 3 bases and J 2 bases, leaving 20 bases between the germline ends. The CDR3 totals 17 residues. The germline V gene encodes CDR1 SGHTA and CDR2 FQGNSA. In nucleotides, the CDR3 is TGTGCCAGCAGCTTTCGACCAGGGTCCCGCCCCGCCTACGAGCAGTACTTC. Its translation: CASSFRPGSRPAYEQYF.

The V gene is TRBV27, the J gene TRBJ1-1, with 8 positions matching TRBD1. With 6 bases clipped from V and 1 base from J, the junction kept 7 bases outside the gene matches. This CDR3 has 15 residues. Germline values: CDR1 MNHEY, CDR2 SMNVEV (reference sequence). CDR3 bases: TGTGCCAGCAGCAACCCTGGACAGGGGAACACTGAAGCTTTCTTT. Its protein product is CASSNPGQGNTEAFF.

The chain recombines TRBV7-9 with TRBJ2-1; 7 bases fit TRBD2. V was clipped by 4 bases and J by 0 bases; unmatched bases: 6. Germline loops: CDR1 SEHNR, CDR2 FQNEAQ (reference sequence). CDR3 size: 16 residues. In DNA form, the CDR3 reads TGTGCCAGCAGCTCGGACTGGGGGGGCTCCTACAATGAGCAGTTCTTC. Residues: CASSSDWGGSYNEQFF.

This clone was observed a handful of times. This specimen includes other DNA sequences encoding the same CDR3. V is TRBV6-5 and J is TRBJ2-1; D ambiguous. The V end lost 2 bases, the J end lost 6 bases, and 2 bases lay between the germline ends. Germline CDR1 is MNHEY and CDR2 is SVGAGI. The CDR3 sequence is 11 residues long. The CDR3 region has the DNA TGTGCCAGCAGTTACGGCAATGAGCAGTTCTTC. This gives the protein CASSYGNEQFF.

The gene calls are TRBV11-2 and TRBJ2-5, with 9 positions matching TRBD1. The CDR3 extends over 16 amino acids. V was pared by 1 base and J by 3 bases, with 6 bases of the junction left unmatched. Looked up from germline, CDR1 is SGHAT and CDR2 is FQNNGV. The CDR3 region is CASSLVGTGWEETQYF. In DNA form, the CDR3 reads TGTGCCAGCAGCTTAGTGGGGACAGGGTGGGAAGAGACCCAGTACTTC.

V usage is TRBV5-1 and J usage is TRBJ2-7, with D perhaps matching TRBD1 (5 bases). This CDR3 has 14 residues. Germline V CDR1 and CDR2: SGHRS, YFSETQ. V was clipped by 0 bases and J by 2 bases, with 9 bases between them. The CDR3 reads CASSLDAGPYEQYF. The CDR3 coding sequence is TGCGCCAGCAGCTTGGATGCAGGGCCCTACGAGCAGTACTTC.

Points on this clone: A junction end diverges from the germline sequence, so it may reflect a read error. The rearrangement uses TRBV29-1 and TRBJ1-2; D uncertain. The CDR3 length is 14 residues. CDR1 is SQVTM and CDR2 is ANQGSEA in the germline V gene. The CDR3 protein is CSVGTLNSPGIPSF. Here the CDR3 DNA reads TGCAGCGTAGGTACTTTGAACAGCCCGGGAATCCCTTCCTTC.

The V and J genes are TRBV7-9 and TRBJ2-1; D remains ambiguous. This CDR3 is built from 12 residues. CDR1 and CDR2 (germline): SEHNR, FQNEAQ (reference sequence). Trimming took 7 bases from V and 10 from J, leaving 14 bases between them. Here the CDR3 reads CASINPGGEQFF. The CDR3 DNA follows: TGTGCCAGCATCAACCCGGGTGGCGAGCAGTTCTTC.

The genes are TRBV13 and TRBJ1-1; D is possibly TRBD1 (6 bases). There are 16 residues in the CDR3. Trimming cost V 4 bases and J 5 bases, with 20 bases left between them. Germline-derived CDR1 and CDR2 are PRHDT and FYEKMQ (reference sequence). CDR3 residues: CASSSQTGKGGTEAFF. CDR3 DNA sequence: TGTGCCAGCAGCTCCCAAACCGGTAAGGGGGGGACTGAAGCTTTCTTT.

The chain carries TRBV29-1 and TRBJ2-7; D remains ambiguous. The CDR3 length is 12 residues. Germline V gene sequence: CDR1 SQVTM, CDR2 ANQGSEA. The ends were cut back, 4 bases at V and 2 bases at J, with 9 bases in the middle. DNA of the CDR3: TGCAGCGTTGCCAGGTTTACCTACGAGCAGTACTTC. Translating gives CSVARFTYEQYF.

The gene calls are TRBV6-5 and TRBJ2-3; D is unclear. CDR1 is MNHEY, CDR2 SVGAGI, per germline. V shed 0 bases and J shed 5 bases, with 15 bases lying between them. The CDR3 length is 16 residues. The CDR3 protein is CASSYSQRVALDTQYF. The CDR3 region has the DNA TGTGCCAGCAGTTACTCCCAACGGGTAGCCTTAGATACGCAGTATTTT.

The rearrangement links TRBV6-5 to TRBJ2-1; D unclear. CDR1 MNHEY and CDR2 SVGAGI come from the germline V gene. This CDR3 has 16 amino acids. V shed 4 bases and J shed 0 bases, with 13 bases lying between them. In DNA, the CDR3 is TGTGCCAGCAGTTTGAAAAGGTTGAGCTCCTACAATGAGCAGTTCTTC. This codes for CASSLKRLSSYNEQFF.

The DNA of the CDR3 is TGTGCCAGCGGGTCGGTTGTTAAGAACTATGGCTACACCTTC. Translated: CASGSVVKNYGYTF. This chain joins TRBV6-4 and TRBJ1-2, with D unresolved. This CDR3 is built from 14 residues. Germline-derived CDR1 and CDR2 are MRHNA and SNTAGT. V was trimmed by 8 bases and J by 2 bases, leaving 15 bases between them.

The chain couples TRBV27 to TRBJ1-1; TRBD1 matches 8 bases. CDR1 and CDR2 from the germline V gene are MNHEY and SMNVEV (reference sequence). The CDR3 spans 15 residues. V was clipped by 5 bases and J by 1 base; unmatched bases: 6. This CDR3 is CASSIGQGTNTEAFF. The CDR3 coding sequence is TGTGCCAGCAGTATTGGACAGGGAACGAACACTGAAGCTTTCTTT.

This clone was seen once. The DNA of the CDR3 is TGTGCCAGCACGAGACTAGCGGGACTCGAAGATACGCAGTATTTT. Amino acid sequence: CASTRLAGLEDTQYF. The chain joins TRBV27 to TRBJ2-3, with 11 bases identical to TRBD2. The CDR3 contains 15 residues. The junction had 8 bases not matched to a gene; V was cut back by 7 bases and J by 5 bases. The V gene's germline CDR1 is MNHEY and CDR2 SMNVEV (reference sequence).

For the CDR3, the DNA is TGCGCCAGCAGCTTGGGGGCCCAGGGGAATTCACCCCTCCACTTT. It codes for CASSLGAQGNSPLHF. The chain has TRBV5-1 and TRBJ1-6, with D tentatively TRBD1 (6 bases). The CDR3 sequence is 15 residues long. Germline V gene sequence: CDR1 SGHRS, CDR2 YFSETQ. Trimming stripped 0 bases from V and 7 bases from J, with 11 bases between.

J is TRBJ2-1 and V is TRBV13, with a tentative D call TRBD2 (9 bases). Deletions cut 4 bases from V and 9 bases from J, with 25 bases between. Germline assignment: CDR1 PRHDT and CDR2 FYEKMQ (reference sequence). This CDR3 is 17 amino acids long. CDR3 loop: CASSSTGGSLAGTEQFF. CDR3 sequence (DNA): TGTGCCAGCAGCTCTACAGGGGGATCGCTAGCGGGAACTGAGCAGTTCTTC. The full variable domain, its missing parts supplied by reference TRBV13 and TRBJ2-1, is AAGVIQSPRHLIKEKRETATLKCYPIPRHDTVYWYQQGPGQDPQFLISFYEKMQSDKGSIPDRFSAQQFSDYHSELNMSSLELGDSALYFCASSSTGGSLAGTEQFFGPGTRLTVL.

The chain is built from TRBV9 and TRBJ1-2, with no clear D. Trimming pared 3 bases from V and 4 bases from J, leaving 10 bases between. CDR3 length: 13 residues. Germline CDR1 is SGDLS and CDR2 is YYNGEE. The CDR3 nucleotides read TGTGCCAGCAGCGAAGAGTATGGCTATGGCTACACCTTC. Translated: CASSEEYGYGYTF.

The rearrangement uses TRBV28 and TRBJ1-1, with a weak D call TRBD1 (5 bases). The germline CDR1 and CDR2 sequences are MDHEN and SYDVKM. CDR3 length: 13 residues. The ends were cut back, 2 bases at V and 6 bases at J, with 10 bases in the middle. The CDR3 DNA follows: TGTGCCAGCAGTTTAGGAGGGGCCGCTGAAGCTTTCTTT. Protein sequence: CASSLGGAAEAFF.

This chain joins TRBV5-6 and TRBJ2-2; D gene uncertain. The CDR3 has 14 amino acids. V dropped 4 bases and J dropped 6 bases, with 13 bases sitting between them. Germline V gives CDR1 SGHDT, CDR2 YYEEEE. This CDR3 reads CASSPRTRAGELFF. As DNA, the CDR3 is TGTGCCAGCAGCCCCCGGACCCGAGCCGGGGAGCTGTTTTTT.

This sequence joins TRBV30 and TRBJ1-2; D gene ambiguous. CDR3 length equals 15 residues. V was clipped by 0 bases and J by 0 bases, with 11 bases between them. Germline CDR1 is GTSNPN and CDR2 is SVGIG (reference sequence). The chain's CDR3 is CAWSVGMGTNYGYTF. The CDR3 bases are TGTGCCTGGAGTGTAGGCATGGGAACTAACTATGGCTACACCTTC.

This clone has just one count. The genes are TRBV27 and TRBJ2-5; D is undetermined. Near its end, the DNA agrees better with TRBJ2-7, so the J call may be wrong. Germline lookup yields CDR1 MNHEY and CDR2 SMNVEV (reference sequence). The CDR3 has 15 residues. The CDR3 nucleotides read TGTGCCAGCAGTTTTAGGAACAGCTTCCTCAACGAGCAGTACTTC. Protein sequence: CASSFRNSFLNEQYF.